Listed here are 29 T cell receptor beta chains from one sample, sequenced in a study of Ad26.COV2.S vaccination and SARS-CoV-2 variants. Treatment here: about 20 received Ad26.COV2.S at low or high dose, single or two shots; roughly five received placebo; per-sample allocation not given. All samples were drawn on day 63, counting from the first vaccine or placebo injection. The data were produced by immunoSEQ multiplex PCR, yet TCRdb's version contains in-frame clones alone and is incomplete. Counted here are roughly 300,000 clones, approximately 86% occurring once; the ten biggest clones make up about 10%. Sequences were derived from peripheral blood, sampled in a trial of Ad26.COV2.S vaccine versus placebo. These TCRs come from a person aged 18-60 years who received the Ad26.COV2.S COVID-19 vaccine or a placebo.

In its sample, this clone was seen a few times. This chain links TRBV6-1 with TRBJ2-2; TRBD2 agrees at 12 bases. Germline CDR1 reads MNHNS; CDR2 reads SASEGT. CDR3 length: 17 residues. The V gene end was trimmed by 4 bases and the J gene end by 5 bases; junction bases not matched to a gene: 8. CDR3 region: CASSGLAGAVRTGELFF. In DNA, the CDR3 is TGTGCCAGCAGTGGACTAGCGGGAGCGGTGAGAACCGGGGAGCTGTTTTTT.

This clone was seen more than once but under ten times. The V and J genes are TRBV27 and TRBJ2-7; D gene uncertain. Trimming took 4 bases from V and 4 from J, leaving 14 bases between them. The CDR3 is 14 residues long. Germline CDR1 is MNHEY and CDR2 is SMNVEV (reference sequence). The CDR3 here is CASSSSSQTYEQYF. The CDR3 region has the DNA TGTGCCAGCAGTTCCTCCTCTCAAACGTACGAGCAGTACTTC.

This clone has just a few counts. This sequence joins TRBV28 and TRBJ1-2, with 10 bases lining up with TRBD1. The CDR3 runs to 14 residues. V was clipped by 5 bases and J by 4 bases; unmatched bases: 4. Germline values: CDR1 MDHEN, CDR2 SYDVKM. The CDR3 DNA reads TGTGCCAGCAGTGCGGGGACAGGGGCCTATGGCTACACCTTC. This translates into CASSAGTGAYGYTF.

This clone occurred a few times. V usage is TRBV2 and J usage is TRBJ2-5, with D hard to call. Germline V gives CDR1 SNHLY, CDR2 FYNNEI. V was clipped by 2 bases and J by 5 bases, with 18 bases between them. The CDR3 is 16 residues long. The CDR3 loop is CASSEYLDPTRETQYF. The DNA of the CDR3 is TGTGCCAGCAGTGAATACTTGGACCCTACGAGGGAGACCCAGTACTTC. Full variable domain (missing parts from reference TRBV2 and TRBJ2-5): EPEVTQTPSHQVTQMGQEVILRCVPISNHLYFYWYRQILGQKVEFLVSFYNNEISEKSEIFDDQFSVERPDGSNFTLKIRSTKLEDSAMYFCASSEYLDPTRETQYFGPGTRLLVL.

This clone was recorded only once. The J gene is TRBJ2-7, the V gene TRBV19; 7 nucleotides align to TRBD1. The germline gives CDR1 LNHDA, CDR2 SQIVND (reference sequence). Trimming cost V 4 bases and J 3 bases; bases outside gene matches: 6. This CDR3 is 14 amino acids long. CDR3 sequence (DNA): TGTGCCAGTAGTACAACCGGGACAGTCTACGAGCAGTACTTC. This gives the protein CASSTTGTVYEQYF.

This chain connects TRBV5-4 to TRBJ2-7, with TRBD2 matching 10 bases. The CDR3 is 15 amino acids. Germline-derived CDR1 and CDR2 are SGHNT and YYREEE (reference sequence). V lost 3 bases and J lost 3; bases outside the gene matches: 6. CDR3 residues: CASSSLSGGRYEQYF. The CDR3 bases are TGTGCCAGCAGCTCCCTTAGCGGGGGGCGCTACGAGCAGTACTTC.

The chain joins TRBV6-6 to TRBJ2-7; D might be TRBD2 (6 bases). The V gene's germline CDR1 is MNHNY and CDR2 SVGAGI (reference sequence). This CDR3 region has 14 residues. V lost 6 bases and J 5 bases, leaving 17 bases between the germline ends. The DNA for the CDR3 is TGTGCCAGCAGAAAAGCCGGGGGTCCGAACGAGCAGTACTTC. Translation: CASRKAGGPNEQYF.

V and J are TRBV19 and TRBJ2-7, with D perhaps being TRBD1 or TRBD2 (5 bases each). The CDR3 extends over 15 amino acids. The V end lost 3 bases, the J end lost 7 bases, and 19 bases lay between the germline ends. The germline gives CDR1 LNHDA, CDR2 SQIVND (reference sequence). CDR3 residues: CASSIRGPMSEEQYF. The CDR3 DNA is TGTGCCAGTAGTATCCGGGGACCCATGAGTGAGGAGCAGTACTTC.

The sample holds one count of this clone. The chain recombines TRBV4-3 with TRBJ2-5; no firm D call. The germline V gene encodes CDR1 LGHNA and CDR2 YSLEER. Trimming cost V 0 bases and J 5 bases, with 10 bases left between them. CDR3 length: 14 residues. CDR3 protein: CASSQDSGPETQYF. In nucleotides, the CDR3 is TGCGCCAGCAGCCAAGACTCCGGCCCGGAGACCCAGTACTTC.

V gene TRBV19 combines with J gene TRBJ1-5; D is ambiguous. The CDR3 is 13 amino acids. Trimming left V 2 bases short and J 4 bases short, with 6 bases between. Germline-derived CDR1 and CDR2 are LNHDA and SQIVND (reference sequence). The CDR3 loop is CASSIIGNQPQHF. CDR3 DNA sequence: TGTGCCAGTAGTATAATTGGGAATCAGCCCCAGCATTTT. The whole variable domain, filled in from reference TRBV19 and TRBJ1-5, reads DGGITQSPKYLFRKEGQNVTLSCEQNLNHDAMYWYRQDPGQGLRLIYYSQIVNDFQKGDIAEGYSVSREKKESFPLTVTSAQKNPTAFYLCASSIIGNQPQHFGDGTRLSIL.

In this sample, this clone turned up once. J is TRBJ1-5 and V is TRBV6-2 or TRBV6-3; 8 bases match TRBD1. V trimming: 0 bases; J trimming: 6 bases; junction bases outside the gene matches: 13. The CDR3 is 18 amino acids. The germline gives CDR1 MNHEY, CDR2 SVGEGT. CDR3 sequence (DNA): TGTGCCAGCAGTTACTCGGACAGGGATCCGATCAGGGGTCAGCCCCAGCATTTT. Protein product: CASSYSDRDPIRGQPQHF.

This clone was counted only a few times. The V and J genes are TRBV27 and TRBJ2-2; D may be TRBD1 or TRBD2 (5 bases each). Trimming cost V 7 bases and J 1 base, with 19 bases left between them. The germline V gene encodes CDR1 MNHEY and CDR2 SMNVEV (reference sequence). The CDR3 is 17 amino acids. CDR3 sequence: CASTLHTGRLNTGELFF. The CDR3 DNA follows: TGTGCCAGCACCTTACATACGGGACGCCTGAACACCGGGGAGCTGTTTTTT.

This clone was picked up a small number of times. The V call is TRBV4-2, the J call TRBJ1-6, with no clear D. CDR3 length equals 15 residues. CDR1 is LGHNA, CDR2 YNFKEQ, per germline. V was pared by 1 base and J by 5 bases, with 9 bases between. CDR3 bases: TGTGCCAGCAGCCAAGGAAGGTTTGATAATTCACCCCTCCACTTT. Its protein product is CASSQGRFDNSPLHF.

The rearrangement uses TRBV4-3 and TRBJ2-7; 9 positions match TRBD1. The CDR3 loop spans 16 amino acids. The germline CDR1 and CDR2 sequences are LGHNA and YSLEER. J gave up 4 bases and V 3 bases, and 10 bases lay outside the gene matches. The CDR3 DNA follows: TGCGCCAGCAGCCAGCTGGGGGGGACAGGGACATACGAGCAGTACTTC. The encoded protein is CASSQLGGTGTYEQYF.

This clone was seen once. The genes are TRBV3-1 (or the pseudogene TRBV3-2) and TRBJ1-1; no reliable D call. Looked up from germline, CDR1 is LGHDT and CDR2 is YNNKEL (reference sequence). The CDR3 is 11 amino acids. V lost 1 base, J lost 11 bases, and 8 bases lay in between. CDR3 DNA: TGTGCCAGCAGCCAAGGGGGTTGGGCTTTCTTT. Protein sequence: CASSQGGWAFF.

The chain links TRBV4-3 to TRBJ2-1; TRBD1 matches 8 bases. The CDR3 spans 15 residues. J was trimmed by 9 bases and V by 0 bases; bases with no gene match: 7. Per germline, CDR1 LGHNA and CDR2 YSLEER. The DNA for the CDR3 is TGCGCCAGCAGCCAAGAAGAGGGACAGGCCCGTGAGCAGTTCTTC. Residues: CASSQEEGQAREQFF.

This clone was counted once. The chain couples TRBV24-1 to TRBJ2-1; tentatively, D is TRBD2 (5 bases). V lost 2 bases, J lost 8 bases, and 9 bases lay in between. CDR3 length: 13 amino acids. From germline, CDR1 is KGHDR and CDR2 SFDVKD. The CDR3 region has the DNA TGTGCCACCAGTGATTCGTTGGGAGATGAGCAGTTCTTC. Its translation: CATSDSLGDEQFF.

J is TRBJ2-3 and V is TRBV24-1, with D uncertain. Trimming stripped 5 bases from V and 2 bases from J, with 10 bases between. In germline, CDR1 is KGHDR, CDR2 SFDVKD. This CDR3 is built from 14 residues. For the CDR3, the DNA is TGTGCCACCAGTGCCTTAGGCTCCACAGATACGCAGTATTTT. Protein sequence: CATSALGSTDTQYF.

J is TRBJ2-1 and V is TRBV3-1 (or the pseudogene TRBV3-2); 9 positions match TRBD2. The CDR3 loop spans 13 amino acids. Germline CDR1 and CDR2: LGHDT and YNNKEL (reference sequence). After removal of 8 bases from V and 8 bases from J, the junction contained 7 bases not matched to a gene. Here the CDR3 reads CASGTSNFYEQFF. CDR3 DNA sequence: TGTGCCAGCGGGACTAGCAATTTCTATGAGCAGTTCTTC.

The table lists this clone with a few counts. V and J are TRBV18 and TRBJ1-5; D not resolved. The CDR3 contains 13 residues. V lost 5 bases to trimming and J lost 0 bases, with 5 bases between them. The V gene's germline CDR1 is KGHSH and CDR2 LQKENI. CDR3 amino acids: CASSVNSNQPQHF. The DNA of the CDR3 is TGTGCCAGCTCAGTTAATAGCAATCAGCCCCAGCATTTT. The full variable domain, with the rest looked up from reference TRBV18 and TRBJ1-5, is NAGVMQNPRHLVRRRGQEARLRCSPMKGHSHVYWYRQLPEEGLKFMVYLQKENIIDESGMPKERFSAEFPKEGPSILRIQQVVRGDSAAYFCASSVNSNQPQHFGDGTRLSIL.

The chain has TRBV19 and TRBJ2-3, with D possibly matching TRBD2 (5 bases). Per the germline V gene, CDR1 is LNHDA and CDR2 is SQIVND (reference sequence). The V and J ends lost 7 bases and 2 bases respectively, with 10 bases between them. The CDR3 contains 13 residues. CDR3 region: CASTGSDTDTQYF. CDR3 bases: TGTGCCAGTACGGGATCAGACACAGATACGCAGTATTTT.

The rearrangement uses TRBV6-5 and TRBJ2-1; D gene ambiguous. CDR3 size: 14 residues. From germline, CDR1 is MNHEY and CDR2 SVGAGI. V was pared by 4 bases and J by 0 bases, with 7 bases between. The CDR3 DNA is TGTGCCAGCAGTTCCGCTCGCTCCTACAATGAGCAGTTCTTC. This gives the protein CASSSARSYNEQFF.

This clone was counted a few times. This chain uses TRBV20-1 with TRBJ2-7, with TRBD2 identical over 7 bases. CDR1 DFQATT and CDR2 SNEGSKA come from the germline V gene (reference sequence). The CDR3 contains 13 residues. Germline trimming cut 3 bases from V and 3 bases from J; bases unmatched to any gene: 5. CDR3 protein: CSASAGVYYEQYF. In nucleotides, the CDR3 is TGCAGTGCTAGTGCGGGAGTATACTACGAGCAGTACTTC.

In this sample, this clone turned up once. This chain's CDR3 is CAWSVFTGGDEQYF. The CDR3 DNA is TGTGCCTGGAGTGTATTTACAGGAGGAGACGAGCAGTACTTC. The chain links TRBV30 to TRBJ2-7; D may be TRBD1 or TRBD2 (5 bases each). Trimming pared 0 bases from V and 5 bases from J, leaving 14 bases between. The length of the CDR3 is 14 residues. The germline V gene encodes CDR1 GTSNPN and CDR2 SVGIG (reference sequence).

This chain uses TRBV28 with TRBJ2-3; D unclear. V was cut by 8 bases and J by 0 bases, with 6 bases left in between. CDR1 is MDHEN, CDR2 SYDVKM, per germline. The CDR3 is 12 residues long. The CDR3 protein is CASGVSTDTQYF. In DNA form, the CDR3 reads TGTGCCAGCGGTGTAAGCACAGATACGCAGTATTTT.

The chain uses TRBV6-5 and TRBJ1-2; 7 nucleotides match TRBD1. CDR3 length: 13 amino acids. CDR1 is MNHEY and CDR2 is SVGAGI in the germline V gene. J gave up 8 bases and V 5 bases, and 8 bases lay outside the gene matches. In nucleotides, the CDR3 is TGTGCCAGCAGTCGGCGACAGGGCGGCGGCTACACCTTC. This codes for CASSRRQGGGYTF.

V gene TRBV30 combines with J gene TRBJ1-5; D gene ambiguous. V was cut by 2 bases and J by 7 bases, with 9 bases left in between. Germline CDR1 is GTSNPN and CDR2 is SVGIG (reference sequence). This CDR3 contains 12 residues. This chain's CDR3 is CAWSHPGQPQHF. The CDR3 nucleotides are TGTGCCTGGAGTCACCCGGGGCAGCCCCAGCATTTT.

The V gene is TRBV7-8, the J gene TRBJ1-5; D might be TRBD1 (5 bases). V lost 5 bases, J lost 0 bases, and 20 bases lay in between. Germline CDR1 and CDR2: SGHVS and FQNEAQ. This CDR3 is built from 18 residues. The CDR3 sequence: CASSRLGGRIYSNQPQHF. CDR3 bases: TGTGCCAGCAGCCGCCTCGGGGGGAGGATTTATAGCAATCAGCCCCAGCATTTT.

This clone came up once. This chain links TRBV5-1 with TRBJ1-4; D is perhaps TRBD1 (6 bases). The CDR3 has 14 amino acids. V was clipped by 1 base and J by 5 bases, with 9 bases between them. Looked up from germline, CDR1 is SGHRS and CDR2 is YFSETQ. The CDR3 loop is CASSLSRGNEKLFF. For the CDR3, the DNA is TGCGCCAGCAGCTTGTCCAGGGGAAATGAAAAACTGTTTTTT.